The clone carrying this T cell receptor beta chain has at least ten counts. Making use of molecular barcodes, quantitative 5'-RACE generated TCR beta libraries. Using its own MiXCR run on the 5' RACE reads, TCRdb lists one record per CDR3 protein. The data show 200,000 to 250,000 distinct CDR3 sequences, roughly 26% seen once. The record originates from a study of CD8 T cells in ankylosing spondylitis. The V end was cut by 5 bases, the J end by 7 bases, with 18 bases between. The V gene's germline CDR1 is SGHTA and CDR2 FQGTGA. The CDR3 totals 14 residues. The sequence derives from a male donor with ankylosing spondylitis or in good health (not recorded which). Sequencing used blood, either unsorted or a sorted T cell fraction (not recorded which). V usage is TRBV7-3 and J usage is TRBJ2-7; tentative D call: TRBD2 (6 bases). The CDR3 reads CASSTGPPGREQYF. CDR3 DNA: TGTGCCAGCAGCACGGGACCCCCGGGGAGGGAGCAGTACTTC.